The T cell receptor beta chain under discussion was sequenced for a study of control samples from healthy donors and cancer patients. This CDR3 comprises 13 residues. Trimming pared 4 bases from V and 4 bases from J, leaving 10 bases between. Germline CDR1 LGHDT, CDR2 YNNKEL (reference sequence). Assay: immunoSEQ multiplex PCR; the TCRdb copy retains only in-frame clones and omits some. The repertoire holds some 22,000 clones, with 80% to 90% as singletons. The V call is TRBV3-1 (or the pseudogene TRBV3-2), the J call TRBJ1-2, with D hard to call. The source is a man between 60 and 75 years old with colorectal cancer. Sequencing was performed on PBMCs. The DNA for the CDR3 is TGTGCCAGCAGCCTTGCCAAGTTCTATGGCTACACCTTC. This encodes CASSLAKFYGYTF.